This T cell receptor beta chain was found in a study of blood T cell repertoires in COVID-19. Study context: Samples came from the United States, Italy and Spain, spanning acute and convalescent COVID-19. The analysed material was cDNA or gDNA that came from T cells, B-cell-depleted T cells, or PBMCs.

V lost 7 bases, J lost 7 bases, and 13 bases lay in between. The CDR3 is 12 amino acids. This clone was recorded a few times. In the original workflow: Scientists estimated how many nucleated cells there were by amplifying reference gene primers. The repertoire was sequenced with immunoSEQ multiplex PCR; TCRdb's copy has only in-frame clones and lacks some. The V and J calls and clone size come from that table; D and trimming were worked out from the DNA. The sample includes a few hundred thousand clones, 80% of them seen just once. The sequenced sample was peripheral blood. The rearrangement uses TRBV12-3 or TRBV12-4 and TRBJ1-1, with TRBD1 as a possible D gene (6 bases). This clonotype was sampled from a woman aged 70-85 years with acute or convalescent COVID-19. CDR3 nucleotides: TGTGCCAGCACGACAGGTATTCATGAAGCTTTCTTT. Translated, it gives CASTTGIHEAFF.